This TCR beta chain was recovered during a study of molecular identifiers for immune sequencing clone quantification. General study findings and limits: Identical TCR molecules that share a barcode could lead to an underestimation of highly expanded clone sizes.

From the PCR reads, TCRdb called clonotypes with MiXCR, one entry per CDR3 protein. The table records about half a million distinct CDR3 sequences, around 23% of them present only once. Details on this clonotype: What it binds is unknown.

This CDR3 spans 17 amino acids. In germline, CDR1 is MNHEY, CDR2 SMNVEV (reference sequence). V shed 6 bases and J 0 bases; nucleotides not matched to a gene: 5. This TCR derives from a human donor in good health. Some libraries in this study had Jurkat cell RNA spiked in. This rearrangement joins TRBV27 to TRBJ2-1; 13 bases fit TRBD2. Sequencing was carried out using naive CD8+ T cells from blood, with Jurkat cell RNA spiked in. Subset reported: FACS-sorted CD8+CD4-CCR7+CD45RA+ naive T cells. The CDR3 coding sequence is TGTGCCAGCAGCTCGACTAGCGGGGGGCCCTCCTACAATGAGCAGTTCTTC. Translated, it gives CASSSTSGGPSYNEQFF.